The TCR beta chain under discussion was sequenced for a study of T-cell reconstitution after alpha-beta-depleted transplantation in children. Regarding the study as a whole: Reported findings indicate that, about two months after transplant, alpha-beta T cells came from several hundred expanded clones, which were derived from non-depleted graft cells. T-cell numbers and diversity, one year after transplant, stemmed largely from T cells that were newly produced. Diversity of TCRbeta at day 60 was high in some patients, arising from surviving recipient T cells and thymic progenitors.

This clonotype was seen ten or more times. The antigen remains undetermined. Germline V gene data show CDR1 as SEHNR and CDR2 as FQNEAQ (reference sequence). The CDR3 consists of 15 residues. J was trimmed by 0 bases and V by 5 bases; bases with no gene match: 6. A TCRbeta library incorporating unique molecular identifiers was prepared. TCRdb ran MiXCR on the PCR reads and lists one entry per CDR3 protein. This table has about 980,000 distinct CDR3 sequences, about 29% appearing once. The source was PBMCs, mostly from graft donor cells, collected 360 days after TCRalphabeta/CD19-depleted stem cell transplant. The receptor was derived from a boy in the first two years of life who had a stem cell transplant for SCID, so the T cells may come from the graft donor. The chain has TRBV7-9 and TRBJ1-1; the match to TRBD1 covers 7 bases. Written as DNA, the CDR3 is TGTGCCAGCAGCGGGGGGACAGAGTTGAACACTGAAGCTTTCTTT. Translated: CASSGGTELNTEAFF.